This note documents a single T cell receptor (beta chain) sequence. Participants' own reports of clinical history determined their cohort assignment. This specimen comes from a study of blood T cell repertoires in COVID-19. Study-wide background: Sample material is recorded as cDNA or gDNA derived from T cells, B-cell-depleted T cells, or PBMCs.

Profiling relied on immunoSEQ multiplex PCR, and the TCRdb table lists in-frame clones only, not all of them. This table holds about 200,000 clones, roughly 83% found once. The CDR3 is made up of 14 amino acids. Germline V gene sequence: CDR1 MNHEY, CDR2 SVGAGI. The V end was cut by 4 bases, the J end by 4 bases, with 14 bases between. The source of this sequence is a man aged 35-49 years with acute COVID-19. Specimen: PBMCs or T cells enriched from blood (not recorded which). The chain joins TRBV6-5 to TRBJ2-7; D is possibly TRBD2 (5 bases). CDR3: CASSLTGSYYEQYF. The CDR3 DNA is TGTGCCAGCAGTTTAACTGGGAGCTATTACGAGCAGTACTTC.